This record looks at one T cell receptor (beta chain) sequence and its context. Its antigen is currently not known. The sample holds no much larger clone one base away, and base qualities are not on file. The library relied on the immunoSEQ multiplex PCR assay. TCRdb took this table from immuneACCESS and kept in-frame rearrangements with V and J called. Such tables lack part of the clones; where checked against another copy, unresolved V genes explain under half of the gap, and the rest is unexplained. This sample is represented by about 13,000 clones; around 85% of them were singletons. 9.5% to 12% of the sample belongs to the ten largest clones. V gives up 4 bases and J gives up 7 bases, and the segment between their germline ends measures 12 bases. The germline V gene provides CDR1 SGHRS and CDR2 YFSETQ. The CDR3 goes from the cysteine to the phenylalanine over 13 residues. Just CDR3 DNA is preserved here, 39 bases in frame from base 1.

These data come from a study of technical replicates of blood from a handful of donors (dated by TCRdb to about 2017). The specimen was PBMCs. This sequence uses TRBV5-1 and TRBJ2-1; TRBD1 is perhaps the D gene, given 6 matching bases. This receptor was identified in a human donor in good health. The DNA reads TGCGCCAGCAGCCCCCCCCAGGGGAATGAGCAGTTCTTC. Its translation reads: CASSPPQGNEQFF. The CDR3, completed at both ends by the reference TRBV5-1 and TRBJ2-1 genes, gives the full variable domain KAGVTQTPRYLIKTRGQQVTLSCSPISGHRSVSWYQQTPGQGLQFLFEYFSETQRNKGNFPGRFSGRQFSNSRSEMNVSTLELGDSALYLCASSPPQGNEQFFGPGTRLTVL.